This passage covers 3 T cell receptor beta chains from one sample sequenced in a study of T cell responses to AZD1222 COVID-19 vaccine. The repertoire was sequenced with immunoSEQ multiplex PCR; TCRdb's copy has only in-frame clones and lacks some. Here the sample spans under 150,000 clones, about nine tenths being singletons. Material: peripheral blood, obtained 28 days after the second AZD1222 dose. The receptors shown here come from an adult who received the AZD1222 COVID-19 vaccine.

The chain joins TRBV14 to TRBJ2-7; D unresolved. Germline V lookup: CDR1 SGHDN, CDR2 FVKESK. This CDR3 is built from 18 residues. V gave up 0 bases and J gave up 3 bases, with 21 bases separating them. This CDR3 reads CASSQEPPRAAVLYEQYF. The CDR3 nucleotides read TGTGCCAGCAGCCAAGAACCCCCACGGGCCGCGGTACTCTACGAGCAGTACTTC. Filled out from reference TRBV14 and TRBJ2-7, the complete variable domain reads EAGVTQFPSHSVIEKGQTVTLRCDPISGHDNLYWYRRVMGKEIKFLLHFVKESKQDESGMPNNRFLAERTGGTYSTLKVQPAELEDSGVYFCASSQEPPRAAVLYEQYFGPGTRLTVT.

The rearrangement joins TRBV2 to TRBJ1-1; D unresolved. This CDR3 is 13 amino acids long. In germline, CDR1 is SNHLY, CDR2 FYNNEI. V lost 6 bases, J lost 1 base, and 9 bases lay in between. The CDR3 region is CASRLQANTEAFF. The CDR3, as DNA: TGTGCCAGCAGATTACAAGCGAACACTGAAGCTTTCTTT.

The chain uses TRBV7-9 and TRBJ1-3, with D possibly matching TRBD1 (6 bases). V lost 6 bases and J lost 4, with 16 bases in between. Germline CDR1 is SEHNR and CDR2 is FQNEAQ (reference sequence). The length of the CDR3 is 15 residues. In DNA form, the CDR3 reads TGTGCCAGCAGAATCACAGGGAGGCGGGGAAACACCATATATTTT. It translates to CASRITGRRGNTIYF.